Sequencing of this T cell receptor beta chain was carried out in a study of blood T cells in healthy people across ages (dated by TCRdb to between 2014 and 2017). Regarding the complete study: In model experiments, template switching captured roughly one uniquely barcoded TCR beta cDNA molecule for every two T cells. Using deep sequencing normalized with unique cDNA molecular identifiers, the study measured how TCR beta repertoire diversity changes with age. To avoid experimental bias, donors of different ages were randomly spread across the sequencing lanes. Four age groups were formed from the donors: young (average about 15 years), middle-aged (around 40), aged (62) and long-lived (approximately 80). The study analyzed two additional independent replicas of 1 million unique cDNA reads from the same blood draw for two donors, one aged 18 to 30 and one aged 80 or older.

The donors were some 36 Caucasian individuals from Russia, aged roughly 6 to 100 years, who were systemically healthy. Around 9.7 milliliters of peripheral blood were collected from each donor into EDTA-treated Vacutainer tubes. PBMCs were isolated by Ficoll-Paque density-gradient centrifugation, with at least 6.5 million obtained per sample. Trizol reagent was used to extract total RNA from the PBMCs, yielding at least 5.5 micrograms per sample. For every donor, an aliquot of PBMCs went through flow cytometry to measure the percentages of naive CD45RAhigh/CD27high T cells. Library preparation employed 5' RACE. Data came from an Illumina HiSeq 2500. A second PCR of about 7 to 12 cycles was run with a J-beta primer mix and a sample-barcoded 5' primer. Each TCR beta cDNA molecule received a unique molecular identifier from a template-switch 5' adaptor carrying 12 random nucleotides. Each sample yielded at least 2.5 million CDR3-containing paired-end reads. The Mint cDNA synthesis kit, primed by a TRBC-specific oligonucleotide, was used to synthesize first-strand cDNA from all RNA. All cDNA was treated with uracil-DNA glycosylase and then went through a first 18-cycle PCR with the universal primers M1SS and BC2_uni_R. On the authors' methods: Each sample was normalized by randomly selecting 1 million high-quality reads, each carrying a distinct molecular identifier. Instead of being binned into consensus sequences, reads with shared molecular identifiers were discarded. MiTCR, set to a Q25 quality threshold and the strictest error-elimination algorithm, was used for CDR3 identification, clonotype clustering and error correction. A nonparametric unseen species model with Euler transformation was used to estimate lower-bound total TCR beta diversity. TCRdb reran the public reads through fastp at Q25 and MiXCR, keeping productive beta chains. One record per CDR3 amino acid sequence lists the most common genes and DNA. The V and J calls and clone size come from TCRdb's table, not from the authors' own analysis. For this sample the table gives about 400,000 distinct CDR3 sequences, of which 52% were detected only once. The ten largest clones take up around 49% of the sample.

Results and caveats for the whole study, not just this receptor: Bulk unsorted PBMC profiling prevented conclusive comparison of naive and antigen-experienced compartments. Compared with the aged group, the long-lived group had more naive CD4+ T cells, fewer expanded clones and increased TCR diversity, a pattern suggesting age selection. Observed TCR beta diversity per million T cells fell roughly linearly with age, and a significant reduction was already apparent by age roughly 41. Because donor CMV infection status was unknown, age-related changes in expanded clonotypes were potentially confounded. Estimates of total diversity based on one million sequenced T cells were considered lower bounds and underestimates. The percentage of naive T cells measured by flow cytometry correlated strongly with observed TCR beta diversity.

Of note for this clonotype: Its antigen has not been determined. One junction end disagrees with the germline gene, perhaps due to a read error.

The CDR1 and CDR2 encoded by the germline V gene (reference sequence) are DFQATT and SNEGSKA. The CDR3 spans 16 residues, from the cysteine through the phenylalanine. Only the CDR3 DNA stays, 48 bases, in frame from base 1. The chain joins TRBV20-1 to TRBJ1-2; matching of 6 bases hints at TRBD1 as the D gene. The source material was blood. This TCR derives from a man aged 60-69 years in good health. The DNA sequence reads TGCAGTGCTAGCGAGCAGGGGCGCCGGGTAAACTATAGCTACACCTTC. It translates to CSASEQGRRVNYSYTF.